This TCR beta chain was captured by sequencing in a study of cytotoxic CD8 clonotypes in ibrutinib-treated CLL. The table came from immunoSEQ multiplex PCR; TCRdb's copy has only in-frame clones and leaves some out. The data contain 110,000 to 150,000 clones, under 95% of them seen just once; the ten biggest clones take up 10% to 12%. A remark on this clone: Its antigen remains unidentified.

General study results and limits: Lymph node repertoires were not studied, and sampling times were unmatched. Starting clonality was above that of age-matched healthy donors and tracked circulating CD8+ T-cell counts.

V was cut by 3 bases and J by 0 bases, with 9 bases left in between. CDR1 and CDR2 (germline): LNHDA, SQIVND (reference sequence). The length of the CDR3 is 15 residues. The origin of this receptor is a human donor with chronic lymphocytic leukemia. The chain uses TRBV19 and TRBJ1-5; D unclear. The sample consisted of PBMCs, taken after 12 months of ibrutinib treatment. The CDR3 protein is CASSISQNSNQPQHF. In nucleotides, the CDR3 is TGTGCCAGTAGTATTTCGCAGAATAGCAATCAGCCCCAGCATTTT.